This TCR beta chain stems from a study of T-cell reconstitution after alpha-beta-depleted transplantation in children. The CDR3 runs to 13 residues. Germline V gives CDR1 SGHDT, CDR2 YYEEEE. The germline V and J ends were trimmed by 4 bases and 9 bases, with 14 bases remaining between them. Unique molecular identifiers featured in how the TCRbeta library was prepared. TCRdb reprocessed the PCR reads via MiXCR and lists one record per CDR3 protein. The profile shows about 610,000 distinct CDR3 sequences, about 10% of them singletons. There are a few counts of this clonotype. The chain couples TRBV5-6 to TRBJ2-1, with no clear D. The TCR comes from a human donor who donated a stem cell graft to a child with acute myeloid leukemia. The sequencing used PBMCs from the stem cell graft donor, collected from the stem cell graft. The CDR3 region is CASSPLERIEQFF. The CDR3 DNA is TGTGCCAGCAGCCCCCTGGAGCGTATTGAGCAGTTCTTC.